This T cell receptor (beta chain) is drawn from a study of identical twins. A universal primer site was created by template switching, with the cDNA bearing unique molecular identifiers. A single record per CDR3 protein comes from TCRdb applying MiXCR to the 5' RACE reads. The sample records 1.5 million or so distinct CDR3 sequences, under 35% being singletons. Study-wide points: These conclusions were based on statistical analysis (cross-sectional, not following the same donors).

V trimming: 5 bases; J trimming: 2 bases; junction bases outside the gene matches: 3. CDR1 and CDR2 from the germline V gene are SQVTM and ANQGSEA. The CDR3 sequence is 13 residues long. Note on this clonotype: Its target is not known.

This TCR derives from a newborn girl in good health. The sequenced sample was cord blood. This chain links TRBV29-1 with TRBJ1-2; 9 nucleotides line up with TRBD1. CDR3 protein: CSVTDRGNYGYTF. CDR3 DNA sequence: TGCAGCGTTACCGACAGGGGGAACTATGGCTACACCTTC.